Below are 19 T cell receptor beta chains sequenced from a single sample in a study of OX40 agonist ivuxolimab in advanced cancers. Clones were sequenced by immunoSEQ multiplex PCR, and TCRdb holds only the in-frame ones, with some missing. Of tens of thousands of clones listed, over 60% are singletons. The sequenced sample was CD4+ or CD8+ T cells sorted from blood, obtained in a trial of the OX40 agonist ivuxolimab. The source is an adult with an advanced solid tumor such as melanoma, head and neck, liver or kidney cancer.

The chain combines TRBV30 with TRBJ2-7; TRBD1 might be the D (6 bases). Trimming removed 4 bases at V and 0 bases at J, with 7 bases between. Germline assignment: CDR1 GTSNPN and CDR2 SVGIG (reference sequence). CDR3 size: 12 residues. CDR3 sequence (DNA): TGTGCCTGGACAGGGGACTCCTACGAGCAGTACTTC. Encoded protein: CAWTGDSYEQYF.

The genes are TRBV5-6 and TRBJ2-6, with a weak D call TRBD2 (6 bases). The CDR3 sequence is 16 residues long. The V gene's germline CDR1 is SGHDT and CDR2 YYEEEE. The V and J ends lost 7 bases and 1 base respectively, with 15 bases between them. The CDR3 sequence: CASSGGRGSGANVLTF. CDR3 DNA sequence: TGTGCCAGCTCCGGAGGGCGGGGTTCTGGGGCCAACGTCCTGACTTTC.

The sample holds a few counts of this clone. V and J are TRBV10-3 and TRBJ2-1; 14 bases align to TRBD2. The ends lost 2 bases at V and 8 bases at J; junction bases unmatched: 8. Germline V gives CDR1 ENHRY, CDR2 SYGVKD. This CDR3 spans 17 amino acids. The CDR3 protein is CAISEPRTSGGPHEQFF. Here the CDR3 DNA reads TGTGCCATCAGTGAGCCGAGGACTAGCGGGGGGCCCCATGAGCAGTTCTTC.

CDR3 bases: TGTGCCAGCAGCCCTCGGTGGAAAGCAAGTTCCCTCAATGAGCAGTTCTTC. It codes for CASSPRWKASSLNEQFF. The chain is built from TRBV14 and TRBJ2-1; no clear D gene. Trimming removed 4 bases at V and 6 bases at J, with 22 bases between. This CDR3 contains 17 residues. In germline, CDR1 is SGHDN, CDR2 FVKESK.

The chain carries TRBV11-2 and TRBJ2-5, with D tentatively TRBD2 (6 bases). This CDR3 is built from 15 residues. V was cut by 1 base and J by 2 bases, with 11 bases left in between. Germline CDR1 SGHAT, CDR2 FQNNGV. CDR3 residues: CASSLGSGVQETQYF. Written as DNA, the CDR3 is TGTGCCAGCAGCTTAGGGTCGGGGGTACAAGAGACCCAGTACTTC. Combining the CDR3 with reference TRBV11-2 and TRBJ2-5 gives the whole variable domain EAGVAQSPRYKIIEKRQSVAFWCNPISGHATLYWYQQILGQGPKLLIQFQNNGVVDDSQLPKDRFSAERLKGVDSTLKIQPAKLEDSAVYLCASSLGSGVQETQYFGPGTRLLVL.

This rearrangement joins TRBV30 to TRBJ2-3; 7 bases agree with TRBD2. The length of the CDR3 is 16 residues. V was clipped by 3 bases and J by 0 bases; unmatched bases: 9. Germline V gene sequence: CDR1 GTSNPN, CDR2 SVGIG (reference sequence). CDR3 bases: TGTGCCTGGAGAGGGGTGTGGGACTACAGCACAGATACGCAGTATTTT. Its protein product is CAWRGVWDYSTDTQYF.

The genes are TRBV6-5 and TRBJ2-7; D ambiguous. The V end lost 2 bases, the J end lost 2 bases, and 4 bases lay between the germline ends. The germline V gene encodes CDR1 MNHEY and CDR2 SVGAGI. The CDR3 contains 12 residues. CDR3 DNA sequence: TGTGCCAGCAGTTACACCCCCTACGAGCAGTACTTC. Translated: CASSYTPYEQYF.

The V call is TRBV18, the J call TRBJ1-3; D remains unclear. The CDR3 totals 18 residues. V dropped 0 bases and J dropped 0 bases, with 15 bases sitting between them. CDR1 is KGHSH, CDR2 LQKENI, per germline. CDR3 DNA: TGTGCCAGCTCACCACCCCCGACCAGGTCGAGCTCTGGAAACACCATATATTTT. Translation: CASSPPPTRSSSGNTIYF. Combining the CDR3 with reference TRBV18 and TRBJ1-3 gives the whole variable domain NAGVMQNPRHLVRRRGQEARLRCSPMKGHSHVYWYRQLPEEGLKFMVYLQKENIIDESGMPKERFSAEFPKEGPSILRIQQVVRGDSAAYFCASSPPPTRSSSGNTIYFGEGSWLTVV.

This clone was seen once. The chain combines TRBV9 with TRBJ2-3, with 13 nucleotides matching TRBD2. This CDR3 spans 17 amino acids. J lost 0 bases, V lost 3 bases, and 4 bases had no gene match. Germline CDR1 reads SGDLS; CDR2 reads YYNGEE. The CDR3 coding sequence is TGTGCCAGCAGCGACGGACTAGCGGGGGCTAGCACAGATACGCAGTATTTT. This gives the protein CASSDGLAGASTDTQYF.

This chain uses TRBV11-2 with TRBJ2-2; unclear D gene. V lost 2 bases and J lost 6, with 22 bases in between. The CDR3 is made up of 18 amino acids. Germline CDR1 SGHAT, CDR2 FQNNGV. As DNA, the CDR3 is TGTGCCAGCAGCTTATTAGGCGGTCAACCCGCAATGGCCGGGGAGCTGTTTTTT. Translated: CASSLLGGQPAMAGELFF.

By sample fraction, this clone is medium-sized. This sequence joins TRBV4-2 and TRBJ1-6; D is unclear. V was cut by 0 bases and J by 15 bases, with 9 bases left in between. CDR3 length: 12 amino acids. Germline CDR1 is LGHNA and CDR2 is YNFKEQ. In DNA, the CDR3 is TGTGCCAGCAGCCAAGAAGGGAGCAACCTCCACTTT. It yields the protein CASSQEGSNLHF.

The chain recombines TRBV27 with TRBJ2-7; tentatively, D is TRBD1 or TRBD2 (5 bases each). The CDR3 totals 15 residues. Germline CDR1 reads MNHEY; CDR2 reads SMNVEV (reference sequence). Trimming took off 3 bases at V and 4 bases at J, with 16 bases between the two ends. The CDR3 is CASSFGGASGYEQYF. The CDR3 DNA follows: TGTGCCAGCAGTTTTGGTGGGGCCTCGGGGTACGAGCAGTACTTC.

This clone appeared a few times. CDR3 amino acids: CASSLTPGVNTEAFF. The CDR3 DNA follows: TGTGCCAGCAGTTTAACCCCAGGGGTGAACACTGAAGCTTTCTTT. J is TRBJ1-1 and V is TRBV27, with a possible D match to TRBD1 (6 bases). The CDR3 consists of 15 residues. Germline V CDR1 and CDR2: MNHEY, SMNVEV (reference sequence). V was cut by 2 bases and J by 0 bases, with 10 bases left in between.

The chain links TRBV5-8 to TRBJ1-1; 7 bases agree with TRBD1. This CDR3 region has 15 residues. J lost 4 bases, V lost 0 bases, and 6 bases had no gene match. Germline assignment: CDR1 SGHTS and CDR2 YDEGEE. Here the CDR3 reads CASSLEAGGTTEAFF. For the CDR3, the DNA is TGTGCCAGCAGCTTGGAGGCAGGGGGGACCACTGAAGCTTTCTTT.

This clone was seen once. The V and J genes are TRBV9 and TRBJ2-5; 7 positions agree with TRBD1. The CDR3 loop spans 15 amino acids. Per germline, CDR1 SGDLS and CDR2 YYNGEE. The V and J ends lost 0 bases and 2 bases, in that order; junction bases with no gene match: 4. The CDR3 here is CASSVVPGGQETQYF. DNA of the CDR3: TGTGCCAGCAGCGTAGTTCCAGGGGGACAAGAGACCCAGTACTTC.

The rearrangement links TRBV6-1 to TRBJ1-5; TRBD1 agrees at 8 bases. The length of the CDR3 is 15 residues. Trimming cost V 8 bases and J 8 bases; bases outside gene matches: 14. The germline V gene has CDR1 MNHNS and CDR2 SASEGT. As DNA, the CDR3 is TGTGCCAGCTTTTCAATTGGACAGGGCAGGGAGCCCCAGCATTTT. Its protein is CASFSIGQGREPQHF.

The genes are TRBV2 and TRBJ2-7; 11 nucleotides match TRBD1. V trimming: 9 bases; J trimming: 5 bases; junction bases outside the gene matches: 3. CDR3 length equals 12 residues. In germline, CDR1 is SNHLY, CDR2 FYNNEI. This CDR3 reads CASRTGGNEQYF. The CDR3 DNA reads as TGTGCCAGTAGGACAGGGGGCAACGAGCAGTACTTC.

The V gene is TRBV7-9, the J gene TRBJ1-1, with D possibly TRBD1 on 5 matching bases. The germline gives CDR1 SEHNR, CDR2 FQNEAQ (reference sequence). V lost 2 bases and J lost 1, with 8 bases in between. The CDR3 covers 14 residues. The CDR3 bases are TGTGCCAGCAGCTTAACGGGACCGAACACTGAAGCTTTCTTT. Its protein is CASSLTGPNTEAFF.

The rearrangement links TRBV6-6 to TRBJ2-7; 7 bases map to TRBD2. J gave up 2 bases and V 3 bases, and 4 bases lay outside the gene matches. CDR1 is MNHNY, CDR2 SVGAGI, per germline (reference sequence). The CDR3 covers 14 residues. The CDR3 DNA sequence: TGTGCCAGCAGTTATGGGCTAGCGGCCTACGAGCAGTACTTC. This encodes CASSYGLAAYEQYF.